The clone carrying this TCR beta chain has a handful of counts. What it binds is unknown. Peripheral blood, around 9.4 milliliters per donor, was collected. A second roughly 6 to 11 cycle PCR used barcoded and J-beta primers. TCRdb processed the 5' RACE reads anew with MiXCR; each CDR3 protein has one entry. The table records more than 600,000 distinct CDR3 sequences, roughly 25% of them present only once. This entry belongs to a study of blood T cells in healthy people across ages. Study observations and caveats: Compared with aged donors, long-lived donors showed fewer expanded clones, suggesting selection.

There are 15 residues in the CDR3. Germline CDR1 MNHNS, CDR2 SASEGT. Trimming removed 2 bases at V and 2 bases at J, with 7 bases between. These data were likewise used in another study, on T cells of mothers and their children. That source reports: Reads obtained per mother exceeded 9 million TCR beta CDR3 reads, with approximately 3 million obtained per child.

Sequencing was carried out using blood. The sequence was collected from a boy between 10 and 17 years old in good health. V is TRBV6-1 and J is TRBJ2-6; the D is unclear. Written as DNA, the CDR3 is TGTGCCAGCAGTGAAACTTGGGCTGGGGCCAACGTCCTGACTTTC. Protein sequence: CASSETWAGANVLTF.